A selection of T cell receptor beta chains follows, all from one sample in a study of T cell clones after liver transplantation. Clones were sequenced by immunoSEQ multiplex PCR, and TCRdb holds only the in-frame ones, with some missing. The data show 68,000 or so clones, approximately 92% seen once. Specimen: CD4+ T cells from blood, collected approximately 25 months after liver transplant. The receptors shown here come from a human patient who received a liver transplant. Some of these T cells may belong to the graft donor. Both conserved end residues are part of each CDR3. The order of the fields is J gene, clone size, D gene, V gene, CDR3 protein, CDR3 DNA. A D gene is named only where the DNA matches it firmly. The size field is filled for only some rows; it gives once, few, many or a size class.

J gene: TRBJ2-1; clone size: NA; D gene: NA; V gene: TRBV5-1; CDR3 protein: CASSLVGSNEQFF; CDR3 DNA: TGCGCCAGCAGCTTGGTAGGGTCTAATGAGCAGTTCTTC
J gene: TRBJ2-3; clone size: NA; D gene: NA; V gene: TRBV9; CDR3 protein: CASSVGNTQYF; CDR3 DNA: TGTGCCAGCAGCGTAGGGAATACGCAGTATTTT
J gene: TRBJ2-5; clone size: NA; D gene: TRBD2; V gene: TRBV10-3; CDR3 protein: CATVAGEGWETQYF; CDR3 DNA: TGTGCCACCGTAGCGGGAGAGGGATGGGAGACCCAGTACTTC
J gene: TRBJ2-7; clone size: NA; D gene: TRBD1; V gene: TRBV28; CDR3 protein: CASSTRDRGLSSYEQYF; CDR3 DNA: TGTGCCAGCAGTACGCGGGACAGGGGGCTTAGCTCCTACGAGCAGTACTTC
J gene: TRBJ1-6; clone size: NA; D gene: TRBD1; V gene: TRBV5-6; CDR3 protein: CASSPDNQGANNSPLHF; CDR3 DNA: TGTGCCAGCAGCCCAGACAATCAGGGGGCAAATAATTCACCCCTCCACTTT
J gene: TRBJ2-7; clone size: NA; D gene: TRBD2; V gene: TRBV2; CDR3 protein: CASWPSGDSSYEQYF; CDR3 DNA: TGTGCCAGCTGGCCTAGCGGGGACAGCTCCTACGAGCAGTACTTC
J gene: TRBJ2-2; clone size: NA; D gene: NA; V gene: TRBV6-1; CDR3 protein: CASKTANTGELFF; CDR3 DNA: TGTGCCAGCAAGACCGCGAACACCGGGGAGCTGTTTTTT
J gene: TRBJ2-7; clone size: NA; D gene: NA; V gene: TRBV5-8; CDR3 protein: CASSLGYEQYF; CDR3 DNA: TGTGCCAGCAGCTTGGGATACGAGCAGTACTTC
J gene: TRBJ2-3; clone size: NA; D gene: NA; V gene: TRBV29-1; CDR3 protein: CSVDRQNTDTQYF; CDR3 DNA: TGCAGCGTTGATCGGCAGAACACAGATACGCAGTATTTT
J gene: TRBJ1-3; clone size: NA; D gene: NA; V gene: TRBV13; CDR3 protein: CASSLGRQGGNTIYF; CDR3 DNA: TGTGCCAGCAGCTTAGGCCGGCAGGGGGGAAACACCATATATTTT
J gene: TRBJ2-7; clone size: NA; D gene: NA; V gene: TRBV10-3; CDR3 protein: CAISERQSSYEQYF; CDR3 DNA: TGTGCCATCAGTGAGAGACAGAGCTCCTACGAGCAGTACTTC
J gene: TRBJ1-2; clone size: NA; D gene: NA; V gene: TRBV28; CDR3 protein: CASIEGGYGYTF; CDR3 DNA: TGTGCCAGCATTGAGGGGGGATATGGCTACACCTTC
J gene: TRBJ2-1; clone size: few; D gene: NA; V gene: TRBV7-2; CDR3 protein: CASRETGTSYNEQFF; CDR3 DNA: TGTGCCAGCAGAGAAACAGGTACCTCCTACAATGAGCAGTTCTTC
J gene: TRBJ1-1; clone size: few; D gene: NA; V gene: TRBV21-1; CDR3 protein: CASSQQRWGGTEAFF; CDR3 DNA: TGTGCCAGCAGCCAACAACGGTGGGGGGGCACTGAAGCTTTCTTT
J gene: TRBJ2-3; clone size: NA; D gene: NA; V gene: TRBV11-3; CDR3 protein: CASSLATVKDTQYF; CDR3 DNA: TGTGCCAGCAGCTTAGCGACAGTGAAGGATACGCAGTATTTT
J gene: TRBJ2-2; clone size: NA; D gene: TRBD2; V gene: TRBV28; CDR3 protein: CASSITGTTHTGELFF; CDR3 DNA: TGTGCCAGCAGTATCACCGGGACTACCCACACCGGGGAGCTGTTTTTT
J gene: TRBJ2-7; clone size: NA; D gene: NA; V gene: TRBV11-2; CDR3 protein: CASTYMSGGNEQYF; CDR3 DNA: TGTGCCAGCACCTACATGTCGGGGGGCAACGAGCAGTACTTC